This T cell receptor (beta chain) is from a study of blood T cell repertoires in COVID-19. As for the study in general: COVID-19 samples collected from the United States, Italy and Spain covered acute and convalescent phases. PBMCs, B-cell-depleted T cells, or T cells were the source of the cDNA or gDNA that made up the material.

The age range of participants was about 18 to 95 years, with residence in about two dozen US areas. V gave up 2 bases and J gave up 6 bases; unmatched junction bases: 7. CDR3 size: 15 residues. Germline assignment: CDR1 SGHRS and CDR2 YFSETQ. Original data processing: Amplification from reference gene primers served as the basis for estimated nucleated cell counts. Data came from immunoSEQ multiplex PCR; TCRdb stores just in-frame clones and leaves some out. V and J calls and clone size are given by that table; D and trimming were obtained from the DNA. This table has around 250,000 clones, around 86% appearing once.

The source material was PBMCs or T cells enriched from blood (not recorded which). The TCR sequence derives from a woman aged 45-65 years who had recovered from COVID-19. The chain has TRBV5-1 and TRBJ1-5; 8 nucleotides agree with TRBD1. The CDR3 DNA sequence: TGCGCCAGCAGCTTCGGACAGGGCTCGGGTCAGCCCCAGCATTTT. This encodes CASSFGQGSGQPQHF.